This T cell receptor (beta chain) was retrieved from a study of PD-1 blockade in mismatch repair-deficient tumors. General study points: Tumor-resident clones, often absent from pretreatment blood, expanded after pembrolizumab and then contracted.

As regards this clone: What it binds is unknown.

Here immunoSEQ multiplex PCR was the method, and the copy in TCRdb shows in-frame clones only, minus some. The repertoire includes about 38,000 clones, about 85% of them detected once, and roughly 23% sits in the top ten. The origin of this receptor is an adult with mismatch repair-deficient cancer. Sequenced here: peripheral blood, sampled 4 weeks after starting pembrolizumab.

This CDR3 is CASSQDIQASGANVLTF. As DNA, the CDR3 is TGCGCCAGCAGCCAAGATATACAGGCCTCTGGGGCCAACGTCCTGACTTTC. The chain uses TRBV4-1 and TRBJ2-6; TRBD1 is a possible D gene (5 bases). V was pared by 0 bases and J by 0 bases, with 9 bases between. Germline V gene data show CDR1 as MGHRA and CDR2 as YSYEKL. There are 17 residues in the CDR3.